This entry is about one T cell receptor (beta chain). The data originate from a study of T cell changes during pregnancy in multiple sclerosis. Clones were read by immunoSEQ multiplex PCR, and TCRdb kept only the in-frame ones, dropping some. The data hold tens of thousands of clones, with nearly 95% observed a single time. The germline V gene has CDR1 SGHAT and CDR2 FQNNGV. This CDR3 contains 15 residues. V was pared by 1 base and J by 2 bases, with 9 bases between. The sequenced sample was peripheral blood, obtained after pregnancy. V usage is TRBV11-2 and J usage is TRBJ1-3, with D possibly being TRBD1 (5 bases). This TCR was recovered from a female donor with multiple sclerosis, enrolled in a pregnancy study. This chain's CDR3 is CASSLGPGTGNTIYF. DNA for the CDR3: TGTGCCAGCAGCTTAGGCCCAGGGACTGGAAACACCATATATTTT.